This T cell receptor beta chain was sequenced in a study of cytomegalovirus exposure and HLA in healthy donors. Whole-study results and caveats: The authors enumerated over 150 TCR beta chains as linked to cytomegalovirus.

The CDR3 is 18 amino acids. The approximately 120-subject validation cohort, separate from the approximately 670-subject first cohort, included the donors. Using immunoSEQ multiplex PCR, the repertoire was profiled, and TCRdb retains in-frame clones only, with some absent. The sample includes about 73,000 clones, about 93% seen only once; the top ten take about 3.5%. As concerns this clone: Its specificity is not known.

The sequenced sample was PBMCs. V is TRBV21-1 and J is TRBJ1-2; the table's D call TRBD1 went unverified against the DNA. TRBV21-1 is a listed pseudogene. The sequence was collected from a woman aged 18 to 35 in good health and CMV-seropositive. The CDR3 DNA is TGTGCCAGCAGCAAAGCAGAGGGGACAGCTGGAAGATACTATGGCTACACCTTC. Its translation: CASSKAEGTAGRYYGYTF.